This is a list of T cell receptor beta chains from one sample in a study of T-cell reconstitution after alpha-beta-depleted transplantation in children. Via MiXCR, TCRdb re-called the PCR reads, giving one row per CDR3 protein. The sample contains fewer than 250,000 distinct CDR3 sequences, about a sixth of which appear only once. The source material was PBMCs, mostly from graft donor cells, sampled 360 days after TCRalphabeta/CD19-depleted stem cell transplant. The receptors shown here come from a male patient under 10 years old who had a stem cell transplant for acute lymphoblastic leukemia, so the T cells may come from the graft donor. CDR3s include the opening cysteine and the closing phenylalanine or tryptophan. The D gene is left open where the match is weak. The size of a clone is reported for some rows only, either as once, few or many, or as a class for expanded clones.

V gene,clone size,D gene,J gene,CDR3 protein,CDR3 DNA
TRBV4-2,few,.,TRBJ2-2,CASSQDVVPGELFF,TGTGCCAGCAGCCAAGATGTGGTCCCCGGGGAGCTGTTTTTT
TRBV24-1,few,.,TRBJ2-7,CATSDSPGTAGAYEQYF,TGTGCCACCAGTGATTCCCCCGGGACAGCGGGAGCCTACGAGCAGTACTTC
TRBV11-2,.,.,TRBJ2-7,CASSLVPGRTSYEQYF,TGTGCCAGCAGCTTAGTACCGGGACGGACCTCCTACGAGCAGTACTTC
TRBV5-8,.,.,TRBJ1-5,CASSFSGTQPQHF,TGTGCCAGCAGCTTTTCGGGGACTCAGCCCCAGCATTTT
TRBV2,few,.,TRBJ2-7,CASSDRTGSYEQYF,TGTGCCAGCAGTGACCGGACTGGATCCTACGAGCAGTACTTC
TRBV24-1,.,TRBD1,TRBJ2-2,CAIDRGVTGELFF,TGTGCCATAGACAGGGGGGTCACCGGGGAGCTGTTTTTT
TRBV28,.,TRBD1,TRBJ2-1,CASSSGTGLVEQFF,TGTGCCAGCAGTTCCGGGACAGGGTTAGTTGAGCAGTTCTTC
TRBV5-1,few,TRBD2,TRBJ2-1,CASSLYSGGSYNEQFF,TGCGCCAGCAGCTTGTATAGCGGGGGGTCCTACAATGAGCAGTTCTTC
TRBV18,.,.,TRBJ2-3,CASSPLPGPDTQYF,TGTGCCAGCTCACCACTCCCTGGTCCAGATACGCAGTATTTT
TRBV6-2/TRBV6-3,.,TRBD2,TRBJ2-3,CASSYSAGTSGTWASDTQYF,TGTGCCAGCAGTTACTCGGCCGGGACTAGCGGGACTTGGGCGTCAGATACGCAGTATTTT
TRBV28,once,TRBD1,TRBJ2-5,CASSFRQGSWETQYF,TGTGCCAGCAGTTTTCGACAGGGTAGCTGGGAGACCCAGTACTTC
TRBV20-1,.,.,TRBJ2-1,CSAREGAGRRPYNEQFF,TGCAGTGCTAGAGAGGGGGCGGGGCGGCGTCCCTACAATGAGCAGTTCTTC
TRBV11-1,few,.,TRBJ2-3,CASSFPGVSTDTQYF,TGTGCCAGCAGCTTTCCGGGAGTTAGCACAGATACGCAGTATTTT
TRBV10-3,few,.,TRBJ2-2,CAIRLGNTGELFF,TGTGCCATCAGGCTGGGGAACACCGGGGAGCTGTTTTTT
TRBV18,.,.,TRBJ1-5,CASSPDVQGNQPQHF,TGTGCCAGCTCACCAGATGTACAGGGCAATCAGCCCCAGCATTTT
TRBV7-9,.,.,TRBJ1-1,CASSPTANTEAFF,TGTGCCAGCAGCCCGACAGCGAACACTGAAGCTTTCTTT
TRBV27,few,.,TRBJ2-7,CASSFLGAHEQYF,TGTGCCAGCAGTTTTCTAGGGGCCCACGAGCAGTACTTC
TRBV18,.,.,TRBJ2-3,CASSPLVGAADTQYF,TGTGCCAGCTCACCATTGGTGGGAGCAGCAGATACGCAGTATTTT
TRBV12-3/TRBV12-4,.,TRBD1,TRBJ1-1,CASSLGQGGWDTEAFF,TGTGCCAGCAGTTTAGGACAGGGCGGATGGGACACTGAAGCTTTCTTT
TRBV7-9,.,.,TRBJ2-1,CASSLGAGERGNEQFF,TGTGCCAGCAGCTTAGGGGCAGGGGAACGTGGCAATGAGCAGTTCTTC
TRBV29-1,few,.,TRBJ2-3,CSVAYRDRGDTQYF,TGCAGCGTTGCGTACAGGGATCGGGGAGATACGCAGTATTTT
TRBV5-6,many,TRBD1,TRBJ2-7,CASSPGGSNEQYF,TGTGCCAGCAGCCCAGGGGGCAGTAACGAGCAGTACTTC
TRBV29-1,.,TRBD1,TRBJ2-3,CSVARGEDRAMGKDTQYF,TGCAGCGTCGCAAGGGGAGAGGACAGGGCGATGGGGAAAGATACGCAGTATTTT
TRBV28,.,.,TRBJ1-1,CASSLMRENTEAFF,TGTGCCAGCAGTTTGATGCGGGAGAACACTGAAGCTTTCTTT
TRBV27,once,.,TRBJ1-1,CASTTSAGVNTEAFF,TGTGCCAGCACAACCTCCGCAGGGGTGAACACTGAAGCTTTCTTT
TRBV27,few,.,TRBJ1-1,CASSLGGVNEAFF,TGTGCCAGCAGTTTAGGAGGAGTTAATGAAGCTTTCTTT
TRBV20-1,.,TRBD2,TRBJ2-3,CSASPPSGARTDTQYF,TGCAGTGCTAGTCCCCCTAGCGGGGCACGCACAGATACGCAGTATTTT
TRBV9,.,.,TRBJ2-1,CASSGGAGSSYNEQFF,TGTGCCAGCAGCGGAGGGGCAGGTAGCTCCTACAATGAGCAGTTCTTC
TRBV18,few,.,TRBJ2-3,CASSQTFDTQYF,TGTGCCAGCTCACAGACTTTTGATACGCAGTATTTT
TRBV5-1,.,TRBD1,TRBJ2-2,CASSLEGQGSGELFF,TGCGCCAGCAGCTTGGAAGGACAGGGTTCCGGGGAGCTGTTTTTT
TRBV20-1,.,.,TRBJ1-6,CSARLRTAINSPLHF,TGCAGTGCTAGACTTCGGACAGCTATTAATTCACCCCTCCACTTT
TRBV10-3,few,TRBD1,TRBJ1-1,CAISERRDRVTEAFF,TGTGCCATCAGTGAGAGACGGGACAGGGTCACTGAAGCTTTCTTT
TRBV20-1,few,.,TRBJ2-1,CSAQGFSYNEQFF,TGCAGTGCTCAAGGTTTCTCCTACAATGAGCAGTTCTTC
TRBV20-1,few,.,TRBJ1-2,CSADWEGIGIGYTF,TGCAGTGCTGACTGGGAGGGGATCGGTATTGGCTACACCTTC
TRBV7-2,.,.,TRBJ2-1,CASSLHRENREQFF,TGTGCCAGCAGCTTACACAGGGAAAATCGTGAGCAGTTCTTC
TRBV7-2,many,.,TRBJ1-5,CASSYLSAERPQHF,TGTGCCAGCAGCTACCTGTCGGCCGAACGGCCCCAGCATTTT
TRBV27,few,.,TRBJ1-5,CASRRGNQPQHF,TGTGCCAGCCGTCGTGGCAATCAGCCCCAGCATTTT